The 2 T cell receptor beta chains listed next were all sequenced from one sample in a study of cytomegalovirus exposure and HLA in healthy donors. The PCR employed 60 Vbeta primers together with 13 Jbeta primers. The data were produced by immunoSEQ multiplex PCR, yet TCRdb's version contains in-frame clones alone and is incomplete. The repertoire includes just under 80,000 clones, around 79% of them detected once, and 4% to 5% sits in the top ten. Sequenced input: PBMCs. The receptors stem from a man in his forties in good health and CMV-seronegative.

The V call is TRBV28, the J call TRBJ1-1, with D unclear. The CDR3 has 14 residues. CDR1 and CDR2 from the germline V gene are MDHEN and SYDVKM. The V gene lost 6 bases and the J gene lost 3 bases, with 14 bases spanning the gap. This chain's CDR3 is CASRMGRSYTEAFF. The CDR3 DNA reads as TGTGCCAGCAGGATGGGCAGGTCGTACACTGAAGCTTTCTTT. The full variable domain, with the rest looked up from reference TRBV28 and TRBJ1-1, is DVKVTQSSRYLVKRTGEKVFLECVQDMDHENMFWYRQDPGLGLRLIYFSYDVKMKEKGDIPEGYSVSREKKERFSLILESASTNQTSMYLCASRMGRSYTEAFFGQGTRLTVV.

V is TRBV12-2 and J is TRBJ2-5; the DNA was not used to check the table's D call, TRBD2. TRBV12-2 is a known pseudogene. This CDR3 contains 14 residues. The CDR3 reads CASRLLDWEETQYF. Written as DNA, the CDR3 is TGTGCAAGTCGCTTATTGGACTGGGAAGAGACCCAGTACTTC.